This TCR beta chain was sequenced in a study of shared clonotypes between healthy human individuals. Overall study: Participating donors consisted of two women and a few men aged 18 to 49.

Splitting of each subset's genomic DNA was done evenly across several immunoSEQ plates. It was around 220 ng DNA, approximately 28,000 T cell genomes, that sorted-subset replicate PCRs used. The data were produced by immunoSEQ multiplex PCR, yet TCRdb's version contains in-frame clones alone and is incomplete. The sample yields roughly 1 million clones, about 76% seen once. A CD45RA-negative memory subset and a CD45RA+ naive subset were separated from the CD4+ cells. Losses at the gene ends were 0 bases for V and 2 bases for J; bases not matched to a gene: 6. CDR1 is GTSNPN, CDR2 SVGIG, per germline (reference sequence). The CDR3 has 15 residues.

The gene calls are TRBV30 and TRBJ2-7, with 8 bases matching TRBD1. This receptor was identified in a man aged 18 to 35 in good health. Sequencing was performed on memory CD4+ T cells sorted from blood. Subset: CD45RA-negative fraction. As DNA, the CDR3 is TGTGCCTGGAGTGTACAAGGCAGGGGGCCCTACGAGCAGTACTTC. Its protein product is CAWSVQGRGPYEQYF.